This record looks at one T cell receptor beta chain sequence and its context. No antigen is known for it. Per germline, CDR1 GTSNPN and CDR2 SVGIG (reference sequence). Losses at the gene ends were 0 bases for V and 5 bases for J; bases not matched to a gene: 6. This CDR3 is built from 15 residues. Sequencing used immunoSEQ multiplex PCR; TCRdb keeps in-frame clones, though not all of them. Seen here are just over 95,000 clones, around 88% observed once, and the top ten hold 7.5% to 8.5%. The data are from a study of radiation and T cells in renal cell carcinoma. Findings and caveats of the study: From baseline, blood top tumor clonotypes peaked at 2 weeks post-radiation. No pretreatment tumor biopsies were available for baseline clonotypes.

Time point specified: baseline pretreatment blood. The treatment: 15 Gy SBRT to primary tumor, nephrectomy 4 weeks later. Serial blood draws occurred at baseline and 2 and 4 weeks post-SBRT. This renal cell carcinoma was of the clear cell type. The sample here was blood, taken from a patient whose treatment included radiotherapy and nephrectomy. This TCR came from a man in his fifties with renal cell carcinoma. This sequence joins TRBV30 and TRBJ2-5; 10 bases align to TRBD2. The chain's CDR3 is CAWSVGSGRSETQYF. Written as DNA, the CDR3 is TGTGCCTGGAGTGTAGGTAGCGGGAGGTCCGAGACCCAGTACTTC.